This entry lists 10 T cell receptor beta chains sequenced from one sample in a study of T-cell reconstitution after alpha-beta-depleted transplantation in children. The TCRbeta library incorporated unique molecular identifiers. TCRdb passed the PCR reads through MiXCR, listing each CDR3 protein once. Of around 600,000 distinct CDR3 sequences in the sample, about 10% are singletons; the top ten hold about 4%. The starting material was PBMCs from the stem cell graft donor, obtained from the stem cell graft. The source is a human donor who donated a stem cell graft to a child with acute myeloid leukemia.

This chain links TRBV15 with TRBJ2-5, with D maybe TRBD1 (6 bases). CDR1 is LNHNV, CDR2 YYDKDF, per germline (reference sequence). V lost 0 bases and J 4 bases, leaving 18 bases between the germline ends. The CDR3 loop spans 17 amino acids. The CDR3: CATSRDIRQAPGETQYF. CDR3 coding DNA: TGTGCCACCAGCAGAGATATTAGACAGGCCCCTGGAGAGACCCAGTACTTC.

This clonotype was recorded a few times. The chain couples TRBV11-2 to TRBJ2-5; TRBD2 matches at 14 bases. Per the germline V gene, CDR1 is SGHAT and CDR2 is FQNNGV. This CDR3 comprises 18 residues. After removal of 5 bases from V and 1 base from J, the junction contained 9 bases not matched to a gene. The CDR3 reads CASSRGLAGGHTQETQYF. The CDR3 region has the DNA TGTGCCAGCAGCCGAGGACTAGCGGGAGGCCACACCCAAGAGACCCAGTACTTC.

The rearrangement joins TRBV29-1 to TRBJ2-7; D is undetermined. The CDR3 is 14 residues long. V lost 1 base and J lost 4, with 14 bases in between. Germline-derived CDR1 and CDR2 are SQVTM and ANQGSEA. The CDR3 sequence: CSVEGPDQTYEQYF. The CDR3 DNA reads TGCAGCGTTGAAGGGCCCGACCAAACTTACGAGCAGTACTTC.

The chain employs TRBV5-8 and TRBJ2-5, with TRBD2 identical over 8 bases. In germline, CDR1 is SGHTS, CDR2 YDEGEE. CDR3 length: 15 amino acids. Trimming took 1 base from V and 7 from J; bases not matched to a gene: 9. DNA for the CDR3: TGTGCCAGCAGCTTGAGCCTAGCGGGCTCGGGGACCCAGTACTTC. Translation gives CASSLSLAGSGTQYF.

This clonotype showed up just a few times. The chain employs TRBV7-2 and TRBJ2-5, with TRBD2 matching 7 bases. Germline V gene sequence: CDR1 SGHTA, CDR2 FQGNSA. V dropped 5 bases and J dropped 2; count of bases not matched to a gene: 8. The CDR3 is 15 amino acids. CDR3 nucleotides: TGTGCCAGCAGCGGGCGGACTAGGCGGCAAGAGACCCAGTACTTC. This gives the protein CASSGRTRRQETQYF.

Notes on this clonotype: This sequence may be a read error, since a much larger clone differs from it by one base. The chain combines TRBV20-1 with TRBJ2-6; D unresolved. Per germline, CDR1 DFQATT and CDR2 SNEGSKA (reference sequence). This CDR3 contains 14 residues. DNA for the CDR3: TGCTGTGCTAGGAGCCGTTCTGGGGCCAACGTCCTGACTTTC. Its protein is CCARSRSGANVLTF.

This clonotype was observed a handful of times. This chain connects TRBV7-9 to TRBJ2-7; 9 bases agree with TRBD1. This CDR3 is 16 amino acids long. V lost 4 bases, J lost 7 bases, and 14 bases stayed unmatched. Germline CDR1 reads SEHNR; CDR2 reads FQNEAQ (reference sequence). The CDR3 DNA reads TGTGCCAGCAGCTCGGGGACAGGGTACGAGGTGAGGGAGCAGTACTTC. Amino acid sequence: CASSSGTGYEVREQYF.

This clonotype was observed a handful of times. The chain is built from TRBV12-3 or TRBV12-4 and TRBJ1-5; no clear D. Trimming shortened V by 1 base and J by 2 bases, and 9 bases separated the two germline ends. The CDR3 is made up of 15 amino acids. In DNA form, the CDR3 reads TGTGCCAGCAGTTTAGGGTTTGGGGGCAATCAGCCCCAGCATTTT. Its translation is CASSLGFGGNQPQHF.

The genes are TRBV6-2 or TRBV6-3 and TRBJ2-7; D not resolved. CDR1 is MNHEY, CDR2 SVGEGT, per germline. Trimming removed 6 bases at V and 4 bases at J, with 19 bases between. The CDR3 length is 15 residues. The CDR3 nucleotides read TGTGCCAGCAGCCCCCAGACGGTTGGAACGTACGAGCAGTACTTC. Translated, it gives CASSPQTVGTYEQYF.

This clonotype was observed a few times. J is TRBJ2-5 and V is TRBV18; 7 nucleotides line up with TRBD2. Germline CDR1 and CDR2: KGHSH and LQKENI. The V gene end was trimmed by 2 bases and the J gene end by 1 base; junction bases not matched to a gene: 7. The CDR3 consists of 16 residues. CDR3: CASSPGNGGSQETQYF. CDR3 sequence (DNA): TGTGCCAGCTCACCAGGGAATGGCGGGAGCCAAGAGACCCAGTACTTC.